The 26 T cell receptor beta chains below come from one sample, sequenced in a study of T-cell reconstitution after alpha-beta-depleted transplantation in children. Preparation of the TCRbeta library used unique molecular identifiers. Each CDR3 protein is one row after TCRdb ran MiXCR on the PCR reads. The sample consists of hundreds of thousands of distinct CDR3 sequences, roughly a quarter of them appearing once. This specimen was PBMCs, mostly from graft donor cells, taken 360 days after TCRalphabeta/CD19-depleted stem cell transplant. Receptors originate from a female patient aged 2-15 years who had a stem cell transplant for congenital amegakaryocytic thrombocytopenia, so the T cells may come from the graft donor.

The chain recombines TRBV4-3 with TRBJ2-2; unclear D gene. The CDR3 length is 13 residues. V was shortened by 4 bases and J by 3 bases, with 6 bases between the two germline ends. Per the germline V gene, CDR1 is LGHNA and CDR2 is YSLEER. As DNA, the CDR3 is TGCGCCAGCAGCCCGTGGGACACCGGGGAGCTGTTTTTT. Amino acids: CASSPWDTGELFF.

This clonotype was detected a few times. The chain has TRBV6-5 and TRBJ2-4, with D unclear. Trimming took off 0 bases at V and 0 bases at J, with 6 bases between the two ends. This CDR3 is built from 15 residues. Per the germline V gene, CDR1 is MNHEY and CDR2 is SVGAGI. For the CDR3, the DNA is TGTGCCAGCAGTTACTCGAAATTAGCCAAAAACATTCAGTACTTC. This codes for CASSYSKLAKNIQYF.

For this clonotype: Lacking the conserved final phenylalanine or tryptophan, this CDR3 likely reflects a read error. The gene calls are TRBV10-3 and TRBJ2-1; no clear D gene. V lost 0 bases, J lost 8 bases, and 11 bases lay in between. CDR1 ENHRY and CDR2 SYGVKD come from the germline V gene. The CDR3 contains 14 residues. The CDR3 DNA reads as TGTGCCATCAGTGAGTCAAACCAACGGGATGAGCAGTTCTTA. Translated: CAISESNQRDEQFL.

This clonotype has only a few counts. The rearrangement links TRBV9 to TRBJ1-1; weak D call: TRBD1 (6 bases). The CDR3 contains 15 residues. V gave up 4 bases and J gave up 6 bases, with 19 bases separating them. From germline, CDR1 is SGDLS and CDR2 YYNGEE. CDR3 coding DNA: TGTGCCAGCAGCACAAGGACAGCCGGTCCCCCTGAAGCTTTCTTT. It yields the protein CASSTRTAGPPEAFF.

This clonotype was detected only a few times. DNA of the CDR3: TGTGCCAGCAGTCCGGTCGGATACAATCAGCCCCAGCATTTT. It is translated as CASSPVGYNQPQHF. The J gene is TRBJ1-5, the V gene TRBV28; no clear D gene. CDR1 and CDR2 (germline): MDHEN, SYDVKM. This CDR3 spans 14 amino acids. The V and J ends lost 5 bases and 3 bases respectively, with 11 bases between them.

The CDR3 DNA follows: TGTGCCAGCAGTCTCCCCACGGTTCTATATGGCTACACCTTC. Translating gives CASSLPTVLYGYTF. The rearrangement links TRBV28 to TRBJ1-2; D is undetermined. In germline, CDR1 is MDHEN, CDR2 SYDVKM. Trimming took off 5 bases at V and 5 bases at J, with 15 bases between the two ends. The CDR3 extends over 14 amino acids.

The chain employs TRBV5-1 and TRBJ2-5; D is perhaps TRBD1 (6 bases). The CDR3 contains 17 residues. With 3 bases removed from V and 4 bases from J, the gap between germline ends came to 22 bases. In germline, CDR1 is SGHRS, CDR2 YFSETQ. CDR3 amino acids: CASSYSPRPGDGETQYF. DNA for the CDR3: TGCGCCAGCAGCTATTCACCGAGACCAGGGGACGGAGAGACCCAGTACTTC.

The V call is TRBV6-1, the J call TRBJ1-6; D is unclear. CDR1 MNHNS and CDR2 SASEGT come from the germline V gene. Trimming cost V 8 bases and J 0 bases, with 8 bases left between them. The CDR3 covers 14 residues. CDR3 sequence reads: CASRRSSYNSPLHF. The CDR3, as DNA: TGTGCCAGCCGCCGGAGCTCCTATAATTCACCCCTCCACTTT.

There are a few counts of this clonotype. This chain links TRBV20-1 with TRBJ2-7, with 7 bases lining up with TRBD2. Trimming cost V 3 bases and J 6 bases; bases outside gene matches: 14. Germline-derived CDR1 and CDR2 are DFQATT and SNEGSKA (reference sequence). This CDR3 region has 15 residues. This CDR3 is CSASGLTSEVSEQYF. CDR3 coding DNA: TGCAGTGCTAGTGGATTAACTAGCGAGGTTTCCGAGCAGTACTTC.

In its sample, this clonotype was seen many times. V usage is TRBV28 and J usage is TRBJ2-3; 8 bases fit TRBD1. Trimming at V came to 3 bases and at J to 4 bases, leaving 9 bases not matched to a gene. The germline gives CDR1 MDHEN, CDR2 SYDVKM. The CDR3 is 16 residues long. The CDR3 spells CASSLSTGDWSDTQYF. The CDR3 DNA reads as TGTGCCAGCAGTTTGTCGACAGGGGATTGGTCAGATACGCAGTATTTT.

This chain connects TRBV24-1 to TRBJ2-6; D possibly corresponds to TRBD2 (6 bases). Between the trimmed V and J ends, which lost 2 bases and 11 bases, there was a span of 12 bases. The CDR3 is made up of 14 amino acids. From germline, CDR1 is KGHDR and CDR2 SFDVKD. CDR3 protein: CATSDSPGVHVLTF. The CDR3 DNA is TGTGCCACCAGTGATTCACCGGGGGTCCACGTCCTGACTTTC.

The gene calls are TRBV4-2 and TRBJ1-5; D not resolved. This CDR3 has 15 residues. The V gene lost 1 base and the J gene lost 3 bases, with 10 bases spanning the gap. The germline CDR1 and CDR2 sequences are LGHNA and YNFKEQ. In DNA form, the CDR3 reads TGTGCCAGCAGCCAAGGAGGAGCTTTCAATCAGCCCCAGCATTTT. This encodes CASSQGGAFNQPQHF.

The CDR3 DNA reads as TGTGCCAGCAGCCAAGTAAACAGGGGGCTCGGGGCCAACGTCCTGACTTTC. Protein product: CASSQVNRGLGANVLTF. V usage is TRBV3-1 and J usage is TRBJ2-6; TRBD1 agrees at 9 bases. J was trimmed by 4 bases and V by 1 base; bases with no gene match: 5. The CDR3 has 17 residues. The germline CDR1 and CDR2 sequences are LGHDT and YNNKEL (reference sequence).

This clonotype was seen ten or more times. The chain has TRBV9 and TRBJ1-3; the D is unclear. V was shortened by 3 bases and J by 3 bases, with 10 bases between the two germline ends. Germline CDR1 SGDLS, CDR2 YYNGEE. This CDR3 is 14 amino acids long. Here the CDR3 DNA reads TGTGCCAGCAGCGCAGCAGTTGGTGGAAACACCATATATTTT. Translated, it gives CASSAAVGGNTIYF.

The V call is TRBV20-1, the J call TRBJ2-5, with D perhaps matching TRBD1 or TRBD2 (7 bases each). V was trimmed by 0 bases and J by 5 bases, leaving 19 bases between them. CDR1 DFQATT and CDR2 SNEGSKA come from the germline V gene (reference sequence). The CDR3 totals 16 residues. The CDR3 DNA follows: TGCAGTGCTAGAGATCTTGAGGGGGGGACAGTTGAGACCCAGTACTTC. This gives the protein CSARDLEGGTVETQYF.

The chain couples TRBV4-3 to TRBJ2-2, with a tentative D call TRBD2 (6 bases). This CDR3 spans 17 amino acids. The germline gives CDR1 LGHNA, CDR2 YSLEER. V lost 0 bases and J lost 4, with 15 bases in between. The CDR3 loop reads CASSQDLADYVTGELFF. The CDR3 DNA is TGCGCCAGCAGCCAAGATTTAGCGGACTATGTCACCGGGGAGCTGTTTTTT.

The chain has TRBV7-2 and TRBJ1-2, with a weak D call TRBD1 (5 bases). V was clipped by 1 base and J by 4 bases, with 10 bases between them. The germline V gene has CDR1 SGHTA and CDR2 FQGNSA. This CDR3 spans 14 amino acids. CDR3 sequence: CASSLEWGTYGYTF. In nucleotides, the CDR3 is TGTGCCAGCAGCTTAGAGTGGGGGACCTATGGCTACACCTTC.

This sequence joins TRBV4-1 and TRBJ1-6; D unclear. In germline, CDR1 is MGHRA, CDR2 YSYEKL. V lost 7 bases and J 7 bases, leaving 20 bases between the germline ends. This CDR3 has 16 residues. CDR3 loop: CASNPMWRALNSPLHF. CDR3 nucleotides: TGCGCCAGCAACCCCATGTGGAGGGCCTTGAATTCACCCCTCCACTTT.

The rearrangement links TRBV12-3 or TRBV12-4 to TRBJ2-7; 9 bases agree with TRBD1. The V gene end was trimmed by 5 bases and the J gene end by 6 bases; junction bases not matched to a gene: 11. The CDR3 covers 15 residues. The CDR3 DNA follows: TGTGCCAGCAGTCCCATAACAGGGACAGGGTTCGAGCAGTACTTC. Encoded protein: CASSPITGTGFEQYF.

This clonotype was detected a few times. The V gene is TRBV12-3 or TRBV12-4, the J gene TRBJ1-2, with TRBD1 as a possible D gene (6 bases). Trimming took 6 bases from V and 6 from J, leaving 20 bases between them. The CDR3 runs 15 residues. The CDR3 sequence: CASSLRRVGTHGYTF. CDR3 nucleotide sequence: TGTGCCAGCAGCCTTAGGCGAGTGGGGACACATGGCTACACCTTC.

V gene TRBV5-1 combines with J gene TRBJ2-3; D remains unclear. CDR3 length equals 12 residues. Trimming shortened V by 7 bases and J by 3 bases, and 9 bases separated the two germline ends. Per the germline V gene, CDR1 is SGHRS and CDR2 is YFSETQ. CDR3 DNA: TGCGCCAGCTCCAGAATGACAGATACGCAGTATTTT. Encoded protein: CASSRMTDTQYF.

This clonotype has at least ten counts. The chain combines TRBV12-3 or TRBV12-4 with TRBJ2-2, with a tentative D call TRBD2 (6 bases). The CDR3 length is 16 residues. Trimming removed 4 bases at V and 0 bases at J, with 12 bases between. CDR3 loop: CASSSWLASNTGELFF. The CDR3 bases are TGTGCCAGCAGTTCCTGGCTAGCGTCGAACACCGGGGAGCTGTTTTTT.

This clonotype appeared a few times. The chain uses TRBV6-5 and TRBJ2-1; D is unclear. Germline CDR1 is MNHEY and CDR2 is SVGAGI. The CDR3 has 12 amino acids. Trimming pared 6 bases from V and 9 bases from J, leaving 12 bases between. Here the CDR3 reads CASRLRHGEQFF. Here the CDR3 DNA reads TGTGCCAGCAGACTAAGACACGGTGAGCAGTTCTTC.

The CDR3 sequence: CASSKKISTSGSADTQYF. The CDR3 DNA is TGTGCCAGCAGCAAAAAAATTTCCACTAGCGGGAGCGCAGATACGCAGTATTTT. The chain employs TRBV21-1 and TRBJ2-3; TRBD2, the table's D call, was not compared with the DNA. TRBV21-1 is described as a pseudogene. CDR3 length: 18 amino acids.

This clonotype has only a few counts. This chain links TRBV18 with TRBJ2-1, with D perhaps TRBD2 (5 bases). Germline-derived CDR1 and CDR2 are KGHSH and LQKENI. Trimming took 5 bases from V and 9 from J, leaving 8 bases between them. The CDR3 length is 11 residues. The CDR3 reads CASSSTSEQFF. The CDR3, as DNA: TGTGCCAGCTCATCAACTAGTGAGCAGTTCTTC.

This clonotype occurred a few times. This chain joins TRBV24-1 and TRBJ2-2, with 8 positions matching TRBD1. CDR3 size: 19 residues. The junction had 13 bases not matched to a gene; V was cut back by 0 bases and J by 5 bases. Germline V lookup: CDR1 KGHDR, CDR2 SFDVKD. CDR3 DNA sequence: TGTGCCACCAGTGATTTGGGACAGGGAGCGTTCTGGGAAACCGGGGAGCTGTTTTTT. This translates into CATSDLGQGAFWETGELFF.